This is a list of T cell receptor beta chains from one sample in a study of T-cell reconstitution after alpha-beta-depleted transplantation in children. From the PCR reads, TCRdb called clonotypes with MiXCR, one entry per CDR3 protein. In the table there are roughly 490,000 distinct CDR3 sequences, over 10% of which are singletons. This specimen was PBMCs, mostly from graft donor cells, taken 180 days after TCRalphabeta/CD19-depleted stem cell transplant. These receptors all come from a female patient between 2 and 10 years old who had a stem cell transplant for aplastic anemia, so the T cells may come from the graft donor. The CDR3 runs from the conserved cysteine through the conserved F or W. The D gene is left open where the match is weak. Clone size, where shown, is once, few, many, or a class for clones that have expanded.

j_call v_call d_call clone_size cdr3_nt cdr3_aa
TRBJ2-7 TRBV6-1 TRBD2 . TGTGCCAGCAGTGATAGCGGGGGGACGAGACTGTACTTC CASSDSGGTRLYF
TRBJ2-1 TRBV19 . . TGTGCCAGTAAAACGGGTTATGAGCAGTTCTTC CASKTGYEQFF
TRBJ2-5 TRBV7-2 . many TGTGCCTCCAAAGGAGGGTCTCGAGGCCAGTACTTC CASKGGSRGQYF
TRBJ2-7 TRBV11-1 . few TGTGCCAGCAGCTTAGTATCCGAGGGGTGGCCCCCCTACGAGCAGTACTTC CASSLVSEGWPPYEQYF
TRBJ2-2 TRBV24-1 . . TGTGCCACTAGTAGGGGAGCTGCCGGGGAGCTGTTTTTT CATSRGAAGELFF
TRBJ2-1 TRBV3-1 . . TGTGCCAGCAGCCCCCCGGGTACTAGCTCCTACAATGAGCAGTTCTTC CASSPPGTSSYNEQFF
TRBJ2-2 TRBV7-2 . few TGTGCCAGCAGTTCCGGGACCCCGAACACCGGGGAGCTGTTTTTT CASSSGTPNTGELFF
TRBJ2-3 TRBV10-3 . many TGTGCCATCAGTGAGACGGCGGGGCCCACAGATACGCAGTATTTT CAISETAGPTDTQYF
TRBJ2-1 TRBV27 TRBD2 . TGTGCCAGCGGGGGGCTAGCGGGGTGGAATGAGCAGTTCTTC CASGGLAGWNEQFF
TRBJ2-1 TRBV25-1 . few TGTGCCAGCAGTGACCTCGATTCAGGGGGGGGTCGGGTTGAGCAGTTCTTC CASSDLDSGGGRVEQFF
TRBJ2-3 TRBV12-3/TRBV12-4 TRBD2 many TGTGCCAGCAGTTCCCAATTGACTAGCGGGAGCACAGATACGCAGTATTTT CASSSQLTSGSTDTQYF
TRBJ1-3 TRBV6-5 . . TGTGCCAGCAGTTACTCGAGTATGCGTTCTGGAAACACCATATATTTT CASSYSSMRSGNTIYF
TRBJ2-5 TRBV28 . . TGTGCCAGCAGTTTATTGCGGATTCAGGGGATTCGGGGCGAGACCCAGTACTTC CASSLLRIQGIRGETQYF
TRBJ1-4 TRBV27 . few TGTGCCAGCAGTTGGGGACCTGCAACTAATGAAAAACTGTTTTTT CASSWGPATNEKLFF
TRBJ2-7 TRBV20-1 TRBD1 few TGCAGTGTCCCGGGACAGATGTCCTACGAGCAGTACTTC CSVPGQMSYEQYF
TRBJ1-4 TRBV13 TRBD1 . TGTGCCAGCAGCTTAGGAGGGGGCTCGGAAAAACTGTTTTTT CASSLGGGSEKLFF
TRBJ2-2 TRBV7-2 . few TGTGCCCTAGGCACCGGGGAGCTGTTTTTT CALGTGELFF
TRBJ2-2 TRBV12-3/TRBV12-4 . few TGTGCCAGCAGTTTTTTAGGGGGATCCGGGGAGCTGTTTTTT CASSFLGGSGELFF
TRBJ2-3 TRBV6-2/TRBV6-3 TRBD2 . TGTGCCAGCAGTTACTCCGCGCTAGCGGGAGGATCGGATACGCAGTATTTT CASSYSALAGGSDTQYF
TRBJ2-3 TRBV12-3/TRBV12-4 . few TGTGCCAGCGCACTGGCCCCCGGCACCACAGATACGCAGTATTTT CASALAPGTTDTQYF
TRBJ2-7 TRBV7-9 . few TGTGCCAGCAGCTCTCCCTCGCCCACCTACCCCATTCACGAGCAGTACTTC CASSSPSPTYPIHEQYF
TRBJ2-7 TRBV9 . . TGTGCCAGCAGCGTAGAGGGGACTCCCGCGCGAGAGCAGTACTTC CASSVEGTPAREQYF
TRBJ2-7 TRBV5-1 TRBD2 many TGCGCCAGCAGCTTGGGGGACTACGACGTGGGAGAGCAGTACTTC CASSLGDYDVGEQYF
TRBJ2-7 TRBV5-1 TRBD1 many TGCGCCAGCAGCTTGACACAGGGGGCAGGGAACGAGCAGTACTTC CASSLTQGAGNEQYF
TRBJ2-1 TRBV20-1 . many TGCAGTGCTAGACGAGGGGGTTGGATCAATGAGCAGTTCTTC CSARRGGWINEQFF
TRBJ1-1 TRBV20-1 TRBD1 . TGCAGTGCTAGACCCCCGCTTGCAGATAGGGGGCGGAGCAGTACTGAAGCTTTCTTT CSARPPLADRGRSSTEAFF
TRBJ1-5 TRBV12-3/TRBV12-4 . . TGTGCCAGCAGCTCGGACAGCCCTCGCAATCAGCCCCAGCATTTT CASSSDSPRNQPQHF
TRBJ2-7 TRBV4-2 . many TGTGCCAGCAGCCAAGGTAGGGAATACGAGCAGTACTTC CASSQGREYEQYF
TRBJ2-5 TRBV29-1 TRBD2 . TGCAGCGTTGATTTCTCGACTAGCGCAGAGACCCAGTACTTC CSVDFSTSAETQYF
TRBJ2-1 TRBV5-1 . few TGCGCCAGCAGCTTGTTGCGTGGGGCTTACAATGAGCAGTTCTTC CASSLLRGAYNEQFF
TRBJ2-1 TRBV6-2/TRBV6-3 . many TGTGCCAGCAACAGCGGGTGGGACAATGAGCAGTTCTTC CASNSGWDNEQFF
TRBJ2-4 TRBV11-2 . few TGTGCCAGCAGCTCTTATTTAGCCAAAAACATTCAGTACTTC CASSSYLAKNIQYF
TRBJ2-4 TRBV4-2 . . TGTGCCAGCAGCCAAGTAACAACACAGCAAAACATTCAGTACTTC CASSQVTTQQNIQYF
TRBJ2-7 TRBV20-1 TRBD2 . TGCAGTGCTGCGACTAGCGGGACCTCCTACGAGCAGTACTTC CSAATSGTSYEQYF